This TCR beta chain was documented in a study of blood T cell repertoires in COVID-19. Study at large: Spain, Italy and the United States supplied samples that represented acute and convalescent COVID-19. Nucleic acid was either cDNA or gDNA, and it came from T cells, B-cell-depleted T cells, or PBMCs.

The germline V gene encodes CDR1 LNHDA and CDR2 SQIVND (reference sequence). V was pared by 7 bases and J by 7 bases, with 15 bases of the junction left unmatched. The CDR3 consists of 16 residues. Per the original methods: Amplification of reference gene primers provided the estimated nucleated cell counts. Data came from immunoSEQ multiplex PCR; TCRdb stores just in-frame clones and leaves some out. V and J calls and clone size are copied from that table; D and trimming were computed from the DNA. The sample lists some 160,000 clones; around 89% were seen once. The rearrangement uses TRBV19 and TRBJ2-2; 7 nucleotides agree with TRBD2. Material for sequencing was peripheral blood. The TCR was taken from a man in his 60s with acute or convalescent COVID-19. The CDR3 DNA reads TGTGCCAGTACCTTATTAGCGTCGGGAGGAAGCGGGGAGCTGTTTTTT. It codes for CASTLLASGGSGELFF.